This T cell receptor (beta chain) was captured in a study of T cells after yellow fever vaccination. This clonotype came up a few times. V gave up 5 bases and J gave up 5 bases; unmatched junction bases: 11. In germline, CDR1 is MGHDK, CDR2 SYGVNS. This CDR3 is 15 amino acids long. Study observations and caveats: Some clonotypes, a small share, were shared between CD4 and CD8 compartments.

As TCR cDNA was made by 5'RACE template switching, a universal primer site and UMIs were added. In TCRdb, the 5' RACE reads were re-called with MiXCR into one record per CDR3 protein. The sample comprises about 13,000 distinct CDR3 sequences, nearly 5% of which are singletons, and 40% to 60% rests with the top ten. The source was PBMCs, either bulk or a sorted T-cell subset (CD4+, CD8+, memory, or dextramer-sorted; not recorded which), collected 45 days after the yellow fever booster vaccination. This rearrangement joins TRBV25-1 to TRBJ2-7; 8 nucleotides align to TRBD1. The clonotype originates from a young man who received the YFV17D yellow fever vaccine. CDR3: CASSRPVGQEHEQYF. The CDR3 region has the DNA TGTGCCAGCAGTAGACCTGTGGGACAGGAGCACGAGCAGTACTTC.